A single sample gave rise to the 7 T cell receptor beta chains below, sequenced in a study of T cells in Graves' hyperthyroidism and ophthalmopathy. From RNA transcripts, TCR beta CDR3 regions were amplified. First-round RT-PCR with HTBI primers amplified the TCR CDR3 region. TCRdb passed the multiplex PCR reads through MiXCR, listing each CDR3 protein once. The table includes 400,000 or so distinct CDR3 sequences, approximately 16% detected once. The sequenced material came from blood. The receptors shown here come from a woman aged 55-75 years with Graves' ophthalmopathy.

This clonotype has only a few counts. The gene calls are TRBV20-1 and TRBJ2-7; 7 bases agree with TRBD2. The CDR3 sequence is 15 residues long. The germline CDR1 and CDR2 sequences are DFQATT and SNEGSKA (reference sequence). With V trimmed by 2 bases and J by 2 bases, 9 bases remained unmatched. DNA of the CDR3: TGCAGTGCTAGATTTGCTAGCGGAGGGGCCTACGAGCAGTACTTC. Protein sequence: CSARFASGGAYEQYF.

This clonotype was detected only a few times. The genes are TRBV19 and TRBJ2-1; 12 bases fit TRBD2. Germline values: CDR1 LNHDA, CDR2 SQIVND (reference sequence). This CDR3 comprises 18 residues. V gave up 0 bases and J gave up 4 bases; unmatched junction bases: 7. In DNA form, the CDR3 reads TGTGCCAGTAGTATAGATCAACTAGCGGGAGGTGGGTACAATGAGCAGTTCTTC. It encodes CASSIDQLAGGGYNEQFF.

This clonotype was counted at least ten times. The rearrangement links TRBV28 to TRBJ1-2, with D possibly matching TRBD1 (5 bases). The CDR3 has 13 amino acids. Germline V gene lookup returns CDR1 MDHEN and CDR2 SYDVKM. The V end lost 3 bases, the J end lost 4 bases, and 9 bases lay between the germline ends. The CDR3 DNA reads TGTGCCAGCAGTTTCCTCGACAGCTATGGCTACACCTTC. Its translation is CASSFLDSYGYTF.

Turning to this clonotype: The junction shows a germline mismatch at one end, possibly a read error. J is TRBJ2-1 and V is TRBV7-2; 10 nucleotides line up with TRBD2. CDR1 and CDR2 (germline): SGHTA, FQGNSA. The CDR3 sequence is 12 residues long. CDR3: CANSPLAGVQFF. CDR3 in DNA: TGTGCCAACAGCCCCCTAGCGGGGGTACAGTTCTTC.

This clonotype was seen at least ten times. The chain links TRBV7-2 to TRBJ2-2; 8 nucleotides align to TRBD1. The ends lost 6 bases at V and 7 bases at J; junction bases unmatched: 7. Looked up from germline, CDR1 is SGHTA and CDR2 is FQGNSA. This CDR3 is 14 amino acids long. The DNA of the CDR3 is TGTGCCAGCAGTATGGACAGGGCAGGCGGGGAGCTGTTTTTT. It specifies CASSMDRAGGELFF.

The J gene is TRBJ2-1, the V gene TRBV24-1; maybe TRBD2 (5 bases). The germline V and J ends were trimmed by 4 bases and 1 base, with 13 bases remaining between them. Germline V gene lookup returns CDR1 KGHDR and CDR2 SFDVKD. CDR3 length: 16 residues. The CDR3 loop is CATSDPLANSYNEQFF. The CDR3 DNA follows: TGTGCCACCAGTGACCCTCTAGCTAATTCCTACAATGAGCAGTTCTTC.

The V call is TRBV24-1, the J call TRBJ2-7, with 9 bases identical to TRBD2. Per the germline V gene, CDR1 is KGHDR and CDR2 is SFDVKD. V gave up 4 bases and J gave up 2 bases; unmatched junction bases: 11. The CDR3 covers 17 residues. CDR3 nucleotides: TGTGCCACCAGTGAGGGTAGCGGGAGCCCTAACGCCTACGAGCAGTACTTC. Protein sequence: CATSEGSGSPNAYEQYF.